The subject of this entry is one TCR beta chain. Its antigen remains unidentified. Trimming at V came to 7 bases and at J to 1 base, leaving 7 bases not matched to a gene. Germline V gene lookup returns CDR1 SGHTA and CDR2 FQGTGA. The length of the CDR3 is 15 residues. This entry belongs to a study of T cells in Graves' hyperthyroidism and ophthalmopathy. Newly diagnosed hyperthyroidism patients aged 18 to 65 years had disease lasting under 2 months. RNA transcripts were the template for amplifying TCR beta CDR3 regions. An initial round of RT-PCR targeting the TCR CDR3 relied on the HTBI primer set. TCRdb re-derived calls from the multiplex PCR reads in MiXCR, one entry per CDR3 protein. The sample has tens of thousands of distinct CDR3 sequences; around 48% are singletons. Findings and caveats of the study: Among thyroid clonotypes expanded above 0.001, most also appeared in blood.

This receptor was obtained from a woman aged 50 to 65 with Graves' hyperthyroidism that later progressed to Graves' ophthalmopathy. The material sequenced was blood. The chain carries TRBV7-3 and TRBJ2-1, with TRBD1 identical over 7 bases. In DNA form, the CDR3 reads TGTGCCAGCACCCAAGGGGGCTCGTCCTACAATGAGCAGTTCTTC. This gives the protein CASTQGGSSYNEQFF.